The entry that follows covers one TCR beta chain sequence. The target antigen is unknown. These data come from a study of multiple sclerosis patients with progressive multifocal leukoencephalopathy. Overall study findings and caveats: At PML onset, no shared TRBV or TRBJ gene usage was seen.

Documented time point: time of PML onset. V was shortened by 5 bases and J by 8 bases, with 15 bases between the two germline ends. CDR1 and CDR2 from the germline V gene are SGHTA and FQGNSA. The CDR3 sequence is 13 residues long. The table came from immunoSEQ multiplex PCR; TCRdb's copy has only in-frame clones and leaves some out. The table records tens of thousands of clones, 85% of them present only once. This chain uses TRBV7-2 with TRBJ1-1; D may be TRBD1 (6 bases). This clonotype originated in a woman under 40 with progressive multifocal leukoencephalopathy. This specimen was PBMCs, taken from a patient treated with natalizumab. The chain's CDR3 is CASSPGTGTEAFF. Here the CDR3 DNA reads TGTGCCAGCAGCCCCGGTACCGGGACAGAAGCTTTCTTT.